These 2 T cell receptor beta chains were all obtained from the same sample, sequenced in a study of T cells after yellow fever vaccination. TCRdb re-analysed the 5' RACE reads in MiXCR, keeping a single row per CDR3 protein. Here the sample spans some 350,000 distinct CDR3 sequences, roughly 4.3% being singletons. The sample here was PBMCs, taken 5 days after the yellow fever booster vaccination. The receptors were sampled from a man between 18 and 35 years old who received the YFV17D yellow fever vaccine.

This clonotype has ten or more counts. CDR3 bases: TGTGCCAGCAGCTTCGTCCAGGGGACTAGCGCCGGAGAGACCCAGTACTTC. Residues: CASSFVQGTSAGETQYF. The V call is TRBV5-6, the J call TRBJ2-5; 10 nucleotides match TRBD2. The length of the CDR3 is 17 residues. Trimming cost V 2 bases and J 4 bases; bases outside gene matches: 11. CDR1 is SGHDT, CDR2 YYEEEE, per germline.

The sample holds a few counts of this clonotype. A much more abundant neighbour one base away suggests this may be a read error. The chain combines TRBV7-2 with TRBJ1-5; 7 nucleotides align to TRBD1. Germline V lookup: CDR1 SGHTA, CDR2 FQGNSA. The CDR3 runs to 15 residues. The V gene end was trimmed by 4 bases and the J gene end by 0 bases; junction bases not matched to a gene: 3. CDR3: CASSSQGTSNQPQHF. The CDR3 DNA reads TGTGCCAGCAGCTCACAGGGGACTAGCAATCAGCCCCAGCATTTT.